This TCR beta chain originates from a study of T cell repertoires in cytomegalovirus infection. Overall study: Public TCR beta signatures marked donors with CMV infection and the matching HLA.

This clonotype has just a few counts. What it binds is unknown. Germline CDR1 reads SGHVT; CDR2 reads SQSDAQ. The CDR3 has 17 amino acids. J gave up 2 bases and V 6 bases, and 15 bases lay outside the gene matches. MiXCR, run by TCRdb on the reads, gives a single entry per CDR3 protein. This sample has about 700,000 distinct CDR3 sequences, with around a third found just once. Study-level points and caveats: Accumulated public TCR beta family frequency recognized individuals carrying CMV together with the relevant HLA.

Material: cultured PBMCs, obtained from culture after CMV antigen stimulation. The origin of this receptor is a human donor in good health (CMV status not recorded). Some clones in this sample may be carry-over from other donors' samples. The chain combines TRBV7-4 with TRBJ2-7, with 8 nucleotides matching TRBD1. The CDR3 reads CASRVVEVGTGAYEQYF. CDR3 in DNA: TGTGCCAGCAGGGTTGTTGAGGTAGGGACAGGCGCCTACGAGCAGTACTTC.